This TCR beta chain was sequenced during a study of shared clonotypes between healthy human individuals. Sequencing used immunoSEQ multiplex PCR; TCRdb keeps in-frame clones, though not all of them. The sample holds 1.6 million or so clones, roughly 96% seen once. The sample was naive CD4+ T cells sorted from blood. The subset: CD45RA+ positively selected. This TCR came from a man under 40 in good health.

CDR3 sequence (DNA): TGTGCCAGCAGCCAAGTCAGGGCGAACACCGGGGAGCTGTTTTTT. It yields the protein CASSQVRANTGELFF. The V call is TRBV14, the J call TRBJ2-2; a possible D gene is TRBD1 (5 bases). Germline V gene sequence: CDR1 SGHDN, CDR2 FVKESK. The CDR3 has 15 amino acids. Trimming stripped 1 base from V and 0 bases from J, with 6 bases between.